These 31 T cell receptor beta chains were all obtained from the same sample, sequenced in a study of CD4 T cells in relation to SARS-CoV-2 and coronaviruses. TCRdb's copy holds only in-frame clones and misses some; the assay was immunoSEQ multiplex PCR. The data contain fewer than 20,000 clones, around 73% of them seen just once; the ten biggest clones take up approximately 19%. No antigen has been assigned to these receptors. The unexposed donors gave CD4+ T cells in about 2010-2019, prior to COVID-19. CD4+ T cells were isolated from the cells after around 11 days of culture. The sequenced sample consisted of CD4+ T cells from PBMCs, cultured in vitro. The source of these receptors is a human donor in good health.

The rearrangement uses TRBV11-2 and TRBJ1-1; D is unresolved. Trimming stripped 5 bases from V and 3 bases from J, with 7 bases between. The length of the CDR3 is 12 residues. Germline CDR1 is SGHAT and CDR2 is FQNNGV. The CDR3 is CASSARYTEAFF. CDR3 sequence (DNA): TGTGCCAGCAGCGCCAGGTACACTGAAGCTTTCTTT.

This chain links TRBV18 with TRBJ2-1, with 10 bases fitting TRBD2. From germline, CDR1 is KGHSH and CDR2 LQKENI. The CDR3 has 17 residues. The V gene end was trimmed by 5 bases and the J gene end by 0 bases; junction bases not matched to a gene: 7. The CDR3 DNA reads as TGTGCCAGCTCAGCCGGGACTAGCGTATACTCCTACAATGAGCAGTTCTTC. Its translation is CASSAGTSVYSYNEQFF. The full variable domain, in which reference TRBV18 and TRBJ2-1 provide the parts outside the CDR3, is NAGVMQNPRHLVRRRGQEARLRCSPMKGHSHVYWYRQLPEEGLKFMVYLQKENIIDESGMPKERFSAEFPKEGPSILRIQQVVRGDSAAYFCASSAGTSVYSYNEQFFGPGTRLTVL.

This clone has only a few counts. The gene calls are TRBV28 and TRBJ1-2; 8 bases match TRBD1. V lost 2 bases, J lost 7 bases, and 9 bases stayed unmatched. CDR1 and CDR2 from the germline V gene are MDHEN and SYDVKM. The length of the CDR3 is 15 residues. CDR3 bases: TGTGCCAGCAGTTTAAAATTGCAGGGGGCGGGTGGCTACACCTTC. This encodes CASSLKLQGAGGYTF.

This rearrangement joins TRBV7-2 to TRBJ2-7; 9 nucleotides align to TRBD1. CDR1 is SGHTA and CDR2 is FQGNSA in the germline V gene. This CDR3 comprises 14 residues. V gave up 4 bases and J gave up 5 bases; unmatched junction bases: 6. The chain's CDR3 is CASSSTGGYDEQYF. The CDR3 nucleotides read TGTGCCAGCAGCTCGACAGGGGGGTATGACGAGCAGTACTTC.

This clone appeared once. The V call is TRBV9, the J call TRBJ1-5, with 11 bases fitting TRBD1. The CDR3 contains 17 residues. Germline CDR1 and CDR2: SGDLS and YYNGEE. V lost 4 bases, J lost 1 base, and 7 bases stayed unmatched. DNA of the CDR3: TGTGCCAGCAGCCCCGGGACAGGGGGGAGCAGCAATCAGCCCCAGCATTTT. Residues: CASSPGTGGSSNQPQHF.

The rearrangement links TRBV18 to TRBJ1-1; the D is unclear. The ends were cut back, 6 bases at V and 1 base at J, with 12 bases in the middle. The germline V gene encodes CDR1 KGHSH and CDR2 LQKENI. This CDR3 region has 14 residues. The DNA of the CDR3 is TGTGCCAGCTCTCCCTGGGGAAGGAACACTGAAGCTTTCTTT. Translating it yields CASSPWGRNTEAFF. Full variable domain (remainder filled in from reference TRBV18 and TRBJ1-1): NAGVMQNPRHLVRRRGQEARLRCSPMKGHSHVYWYRQLPEEGLKFMVYLQKENIIDESGMPKERFSAEFPKEGPSILRIQQVVRGDSAAYFCASSPWGRNTEAFFGQGTRLTVV.

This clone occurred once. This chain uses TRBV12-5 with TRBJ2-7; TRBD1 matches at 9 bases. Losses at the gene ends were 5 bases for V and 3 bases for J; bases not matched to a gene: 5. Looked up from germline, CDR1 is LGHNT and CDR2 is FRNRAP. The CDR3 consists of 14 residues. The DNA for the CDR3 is TGTGCTAGTGGTCCGGGACAGGGTTACTACGAGCAGTACTTC. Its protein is CASGPGQGYYEQYF.

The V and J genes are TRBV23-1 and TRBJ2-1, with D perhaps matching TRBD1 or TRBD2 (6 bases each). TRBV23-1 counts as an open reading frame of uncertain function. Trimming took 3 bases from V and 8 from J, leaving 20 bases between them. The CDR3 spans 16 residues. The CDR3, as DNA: TGCGCCAGCAGTCACGCTCACGGGGGCGCCCCACATGAGCAGTTCTTC. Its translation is CASSHAHGGAPHEQFF.

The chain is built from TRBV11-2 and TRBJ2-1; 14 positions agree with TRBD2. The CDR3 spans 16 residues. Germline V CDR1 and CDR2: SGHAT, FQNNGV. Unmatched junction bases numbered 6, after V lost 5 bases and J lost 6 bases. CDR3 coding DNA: TGTGCCAGCAGCCTCGGGACTAGCGGGAGCGTCAATGAGCAGTTCTTC. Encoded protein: CASSLGTSGSVNEQFF. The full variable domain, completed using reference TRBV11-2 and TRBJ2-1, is EAGVAQSPRYKIIEKRQSVAFWCNPISGHATLYWYQQILGQGPKLLIQFQNNGVVDDSQLPKDRFSAERLKGVDSTLKIQPAKLEDSAVYLCASSLGTSGSVNEQFFGPGTRLTVL.

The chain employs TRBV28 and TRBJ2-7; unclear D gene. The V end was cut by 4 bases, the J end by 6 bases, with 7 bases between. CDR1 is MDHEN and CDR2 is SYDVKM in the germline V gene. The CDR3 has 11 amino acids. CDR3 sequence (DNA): TGTGCCAGCAGTTCCCCTTCCGAGCAGTACTTC. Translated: CASSSPSEQYF.

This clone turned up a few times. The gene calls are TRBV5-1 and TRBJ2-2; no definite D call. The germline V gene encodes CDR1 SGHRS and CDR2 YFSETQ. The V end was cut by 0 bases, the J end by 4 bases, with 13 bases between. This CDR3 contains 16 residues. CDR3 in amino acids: CASSLESGPSTGELFF. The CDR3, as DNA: TGCGCCAGCAGCTTGGAATCCGGGCCAAGCACCGGGGAGCTGTTTTTT.

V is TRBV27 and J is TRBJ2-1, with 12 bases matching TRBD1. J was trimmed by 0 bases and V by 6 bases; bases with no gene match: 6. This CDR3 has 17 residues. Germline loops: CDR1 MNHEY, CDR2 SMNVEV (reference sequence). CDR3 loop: CASSRDRGPSSYNEQFF. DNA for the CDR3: TGTGCCAGCAGCCGGGACAGGGGGCCTAGCTCCTACAATGAGCAGTTCTTC.

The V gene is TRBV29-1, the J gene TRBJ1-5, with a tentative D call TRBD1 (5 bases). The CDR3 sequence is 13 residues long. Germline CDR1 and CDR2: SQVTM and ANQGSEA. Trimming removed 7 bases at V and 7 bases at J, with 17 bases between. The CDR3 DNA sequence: TGCAGCGCCCTTTACGGGGGGGGACAGCCCCAGCATTTT. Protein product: CSALYGGGQPQHF.

CDR3 nucleotide sequence: TGTGCCAGCAGTTACTCGACTGCTAGCGGGAGAGATACGCAGTATTTT. Translated: CASSYSTASGRDTQYF. The J gene is TRBJ2-3, the V gene TRBV6-6; 10 nucleotides align to TRBD2. The V segment lost 0 bases and the J segment 5 bases; nucleotides outside the gene matches: 5. Germline V gene lookup returns CDR1 MNHNY and CDR2 SVGAGI (reference sequence). The CDR3 is 16 amino acids.

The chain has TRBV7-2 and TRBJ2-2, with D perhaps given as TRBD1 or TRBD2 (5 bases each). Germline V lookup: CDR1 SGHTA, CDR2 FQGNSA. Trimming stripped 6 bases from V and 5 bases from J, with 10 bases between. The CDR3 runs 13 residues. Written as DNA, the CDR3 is TGTGCCAGCAGTAGGGACGGGACCGGGGAGCTGTTTTTT. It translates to CASSRDGTGELFF. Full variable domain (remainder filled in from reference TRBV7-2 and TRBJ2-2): GAGVSQSPSNKVTEKGKDVELRCDPISGHTALYWYRQSLGQGLEFLIYFQGNSAPDKSGLPSDRFSAERTGGSVSTLTIQRTQQEDSAVYLCASSRDGTGELFFGEGSRLTVL.

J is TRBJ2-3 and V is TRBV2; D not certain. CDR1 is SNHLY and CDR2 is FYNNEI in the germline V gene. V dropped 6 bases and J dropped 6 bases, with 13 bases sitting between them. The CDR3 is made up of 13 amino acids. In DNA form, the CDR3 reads TGTGCCAGCAGCCCGACCCGAAGGGATACGCAGTATTTT. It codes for CASSPTRRDTQYF.

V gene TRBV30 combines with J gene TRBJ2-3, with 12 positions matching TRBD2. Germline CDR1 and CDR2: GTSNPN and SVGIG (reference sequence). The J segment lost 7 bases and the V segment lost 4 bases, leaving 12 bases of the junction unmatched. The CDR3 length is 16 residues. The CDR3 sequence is CAWMRGLAGLFNTQYF. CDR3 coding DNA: TGTGCCTGGATGCGCGGACTAGCGGGACTATTTAATACGCAGTATTTT.

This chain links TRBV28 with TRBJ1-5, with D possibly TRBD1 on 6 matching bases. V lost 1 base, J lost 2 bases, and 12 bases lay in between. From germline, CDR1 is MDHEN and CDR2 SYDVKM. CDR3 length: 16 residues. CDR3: CASSLFGPGGNQPQHF. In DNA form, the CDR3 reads TGTGCCAGCAGTTTATTTGGGCCAGGGGGCAATCAGCCCCAGCATTTT.

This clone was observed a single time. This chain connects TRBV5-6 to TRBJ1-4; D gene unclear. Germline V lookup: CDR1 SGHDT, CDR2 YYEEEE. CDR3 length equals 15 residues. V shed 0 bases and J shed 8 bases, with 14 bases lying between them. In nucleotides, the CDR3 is TGTGCCAGCAGCTTGGGTCTCGCAGAACAAGAAAAACTGTTTTTT. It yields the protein CASSLGLAEQEKLFF.

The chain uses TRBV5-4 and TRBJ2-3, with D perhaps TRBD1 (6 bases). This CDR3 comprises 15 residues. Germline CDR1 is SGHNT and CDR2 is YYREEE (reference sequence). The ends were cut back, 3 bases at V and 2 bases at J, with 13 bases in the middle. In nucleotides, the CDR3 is TGTGCCAGCAGCTCCCGGACAGTCACCACAGATACGCAGTATTTT. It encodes CASSSRTVTTDTQYF.

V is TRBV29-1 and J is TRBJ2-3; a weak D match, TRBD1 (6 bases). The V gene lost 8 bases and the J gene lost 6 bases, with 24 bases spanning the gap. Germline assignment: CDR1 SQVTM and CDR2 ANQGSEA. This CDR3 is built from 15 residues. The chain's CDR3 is CSFRRDTEMRDTQYF. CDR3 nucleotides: TGCAGCTTTCGCCGGGACACCGAGATGAGGGATACGCAGTATTTT.

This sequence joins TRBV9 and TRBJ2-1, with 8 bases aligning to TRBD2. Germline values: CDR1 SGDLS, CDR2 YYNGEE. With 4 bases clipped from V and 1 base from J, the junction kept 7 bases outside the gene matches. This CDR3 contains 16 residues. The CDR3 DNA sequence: TGTGCCAGCAGCCCCTCGGGGGGGAGTTCCTACAATGAGCAGTTCTTC. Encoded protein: CASSPSGGSSYNEQFF. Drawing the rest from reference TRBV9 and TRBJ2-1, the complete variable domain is DSGVTQTPKHLITATGQRVTLRCSPRSGDLSVYWYQQSLDQGLQFLIQYYNGEERAKGNILERFSAQQFPDLHSELNLSSLELGDSALYFCASSPSGGSSYNEQFFGPGTRLTVL.

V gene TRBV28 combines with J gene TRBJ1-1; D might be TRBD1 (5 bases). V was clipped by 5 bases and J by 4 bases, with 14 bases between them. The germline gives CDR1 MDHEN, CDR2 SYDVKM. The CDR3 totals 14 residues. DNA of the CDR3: TGTGCCAGCAGTGAGAGGGGACGGAGCACTGAAGCTTTCTTT. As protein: CASSERGRSTEAFF.

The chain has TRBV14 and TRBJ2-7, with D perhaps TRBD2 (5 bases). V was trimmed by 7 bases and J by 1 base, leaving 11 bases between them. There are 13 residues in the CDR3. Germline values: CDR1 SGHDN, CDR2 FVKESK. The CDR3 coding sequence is TGTGCCAGCACAGCAAGCGGTTCCTACGAGCAGTACTTC. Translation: CASTASGSYEQYF.

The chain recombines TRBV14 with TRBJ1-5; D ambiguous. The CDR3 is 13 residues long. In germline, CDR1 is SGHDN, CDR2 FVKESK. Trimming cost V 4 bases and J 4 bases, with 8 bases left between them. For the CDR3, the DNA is TGTGCCAGCAGCCTCGGACCTAATCAGCCCCAGCATTTT. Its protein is CASSLGPNQPQHF.

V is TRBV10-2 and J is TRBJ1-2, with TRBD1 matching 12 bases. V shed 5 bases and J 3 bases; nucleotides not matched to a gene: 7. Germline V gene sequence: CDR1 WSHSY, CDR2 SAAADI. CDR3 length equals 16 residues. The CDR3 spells CASSPGQGARDYGYTF. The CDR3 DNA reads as TGCGCCAGCAGTCCGGGACAGGGGGCGCGGGACTATGGCTACACCTTC.

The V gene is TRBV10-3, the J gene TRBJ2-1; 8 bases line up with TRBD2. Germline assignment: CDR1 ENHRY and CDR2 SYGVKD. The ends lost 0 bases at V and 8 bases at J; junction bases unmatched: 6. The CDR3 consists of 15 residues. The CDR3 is CAISESQRGKDEQFF. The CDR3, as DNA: TGTGCCATCAGTGAGTCGCAGCGGGGGAAGGATGAGCAGTTCTTC.

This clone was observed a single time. In DNA form, the CDR3 reads TGTGCCAGTAGTATCGTGGGAATGGGGGGCTACACCTTC. Protein: CASSIVGMGGYTF. This chain uses TRBV19 with TRBJ1-2; D remains unclear. CDR1 is LNHDA and CDR2 is SQIVND in the germline V gene (reference sequence). V was pared by 3 bases and J by 8 bases, with 13 bases between. CDR3 length: 13 amino acids.

CDR3 in DNA: TGTGCCAGCACAGATATTGGGAGCTCCTATAATTCACCCCTCCACTTT. It specifies CASTDIGSSYNSPLHF. V gene TRBV19 combines with J gene TRBJ1-6; D unclear. The CDR3 contains 16 residues. V gave up 9 bases and J gave up 0 bases, with 15 bases separating them. CDR1 LNHDA and CDR2 SQIVND come from the germline V gene (reference sequence).

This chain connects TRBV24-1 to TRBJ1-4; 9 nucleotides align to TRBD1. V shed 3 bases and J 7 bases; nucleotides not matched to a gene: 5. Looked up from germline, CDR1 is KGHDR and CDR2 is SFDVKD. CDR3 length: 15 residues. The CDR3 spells CATSDPQGAGEKLFF. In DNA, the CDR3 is TGTGCCACCAGTGATCCACAGGGGGCTGGTGAAAAACTGTTTTTT.

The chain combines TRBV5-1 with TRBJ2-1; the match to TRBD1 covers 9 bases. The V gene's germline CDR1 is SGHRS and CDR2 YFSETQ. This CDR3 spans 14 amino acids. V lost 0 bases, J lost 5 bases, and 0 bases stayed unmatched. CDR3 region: CASSLGTGDNEQFF. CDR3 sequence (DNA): TGCGCCAGCAGCTTGGGGACAGGGGACAATGAGCAGTTCTTC.